This record looks at one T cell receptor beta chain sequence and its context. The sample holds one count of this clone. Its specific antigen is unknown. No base qualities exist here, and no much larger clone lies one base off it. The sample comes from a study of T cell responses to AZD1222 COVID-19 vaccine (dated by TCRdb to the early 2020s). Context from the whole study: AZD1222 recipients whose second dose came at about 4 weeks and those whose second dose came at about 12 weeks were combined into one group, since spike-specific TCR depth and breadth did not differ between the two schedules. Trial participants were enrolled into age subgroups of 18-55, 56-69 and 70-plus years, which contained around 150, 28 and 57 TCR-sequenced participants, respectively. A total of around 240 trial participants underwent TCR sequencing, of whom some 210 received two doses of AZD1222 and some 25 received two doses of the MenACWY control vaccine. Study-wide conclusions, independent of this receptor: In the small 56-69-year group, the increase in depth fell short of significance, most likely because of low power. Participants were mostly white British, with more females than males. The authors suggested clonal diversity may have been underestimated. Epitopes outside the regions mutated in the B.1.351 and B.1.1.7 variants were reportedly recognized by nearly half of the unique spike-specific TCRs. No day 14 peak-response samples were available, so repertoires were characterized only after the peak T cell response. The vaccine-associated CD4 TCRs covered the entire spike protein, and the dominant responses fell in regions 160-218 and 743-854. After two AZD1222 doses, spike-specific TCR breadth and depth were significantly higher than at day 0 and than in MenACWY recipients. Conclusions about previously exposed vaccinees are limited because only 6 or 7 AZD1222 recipients were SARS-CoV-2 seropositive at baseline.

The germline V gene gives CDR1 as SNHLY and CDR2 as FYNNEI. V is shortened by 7 bases, J by 0 bases, and the region joining them spans 7 bases. The CDR3 has 13 amino acids, counting the end cysteine and phenylalanine. Only the CDR3 DNA stays, 39 bases, in frame from base 1. This specimen's time point label, interpreted: baseline before first vaccination. Samples from vaccinated people were obtained from the UK trials COV001 and COV002, which included a single-blind randomized controlled phase 2/3 trial of AZD1222 (ChAdOx1 nCoV-19) in healthy adults. Trial participant PBMC samples were collected at day 0 and day 28 after the second dose for TCRbeta chain sequencing. The CDR3 regions of human TCRbeta chains were analyzed by immunosequencing. Per the authors' processing: TCRs in the repertoires were matched against a reference library of SARS-CoV-2-specific TCRs that had been generated with the MIRA antigen-specificity platform. Breadth was defined as the fraction of unique TCRs that were SARS-CoV-2-associated, and depth was defined as the fraction of total T cells that were SARS-CoV-2-associated. Using the MIRA data, every spike-specific TCR was mapped to the spike region that the TCR reacted to and assigned to either a CD4 or a CD8 class. Log10-transformed breadth and depth values were compared by one-way ANOVA with Sidak's multiple comparisons tests. This is the immuneACCESS table as TCRdb keeps it, with only in-frame sequences that have V and J called. A part of the clones is gone; compared with another copy, unresolved V genes explain less than half, and the rest is unexplained. V, J and clone size derive from that table, while D and trimming were established from the DNA sequence. This sample is represented by around 58,000 clones; approximately 79% of them were singletons. Roughly 10% of the sample is held by the ten biggest clonotypes.

In this chain, TRBV2 is recombined with TRBJ1-5; TRBD1 is possibly the D segment (5 matching bases). The sequence derives from an adult in good health. Specimen: peripheral blood, collected on day 0 of AZD1222 vaccination. The CDR3 region: CASKGISNQPQHF. The DNA is as follows: TGTGCCAGCAAGGGGATTAGCAATCAGCCCCAGCATTTT. Where the CDR3 stops, the reference TRBV2 and TRBJ1-5 genes take over; the full variable domain is EPEVTQTPSHQVTQMGQEVILRCVPISNHLYFYWYRQILGQKVEFLVSFYNNEISEKSEIFDDQFSVERPDGSNFTLKIRSTKLEDSAMYFCASKGISNQPQHFGDGTRLSIL.